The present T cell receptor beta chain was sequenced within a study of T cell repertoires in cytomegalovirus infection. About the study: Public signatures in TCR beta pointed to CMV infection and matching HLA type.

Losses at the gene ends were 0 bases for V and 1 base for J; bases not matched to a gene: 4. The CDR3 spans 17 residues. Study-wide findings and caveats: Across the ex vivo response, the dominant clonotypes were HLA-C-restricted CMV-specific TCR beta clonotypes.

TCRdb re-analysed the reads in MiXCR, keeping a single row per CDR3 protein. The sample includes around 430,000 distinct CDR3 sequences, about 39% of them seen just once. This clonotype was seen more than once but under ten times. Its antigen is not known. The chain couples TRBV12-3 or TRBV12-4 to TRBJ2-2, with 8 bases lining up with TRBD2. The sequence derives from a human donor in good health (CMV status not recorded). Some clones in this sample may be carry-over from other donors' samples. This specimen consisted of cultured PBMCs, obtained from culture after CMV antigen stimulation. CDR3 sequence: CASSLASGTLNTGELFF. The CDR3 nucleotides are TGTGCCAGCAGTTTAGCTAGCGGGACCTTGAACACCGGGGAGCTGTTTTTT.